This T cell receptor (beta chain) was obtained from a study of T cell therapy after organ transplantation. As for this clone: Its antigen remains unknown.

The time point is: 20-29 weeks after completion of therapy. Whole-study findings and limits: CD8 clonality fold change after therapy inversely tracked pretherapy clonality. Reconstitution after therapy seemingly combined transferred and product-undetected endogenous clonotypes.

J was trimmed by 8 bases and V by 6 bases; bases with no gene match: 13. The germline CDR1 and CDR2 sequences are MNHEY and SMNVEV (reference sequence). CDR3 length: 15 residues. Here immunoSEQ multiplex PCR was the method, and the copy in TCRdb shows in-frame clones only, minus some. The sample carries 3,500 to 4,500 clones, 55% to 75% recorded once. This sequence originates from a human patient who had received a solid organ transplant and had CMV disease. Some of these T cells may belong to the graft donor. The V call is TRBV27, the J call TRBJ2-1; 7 bases agree with TRBD1. The material sequenced was CD8+ T cells from blood, taken after autologous CMV-specific T cell therapy. CDR3 sequence: CASSPGTDLRDEQFF. The DNA for the CDR3 is TGTGCCAGCAGCCCAGGGACAGACTTAAGGGATGAGCAGTTCTTC.